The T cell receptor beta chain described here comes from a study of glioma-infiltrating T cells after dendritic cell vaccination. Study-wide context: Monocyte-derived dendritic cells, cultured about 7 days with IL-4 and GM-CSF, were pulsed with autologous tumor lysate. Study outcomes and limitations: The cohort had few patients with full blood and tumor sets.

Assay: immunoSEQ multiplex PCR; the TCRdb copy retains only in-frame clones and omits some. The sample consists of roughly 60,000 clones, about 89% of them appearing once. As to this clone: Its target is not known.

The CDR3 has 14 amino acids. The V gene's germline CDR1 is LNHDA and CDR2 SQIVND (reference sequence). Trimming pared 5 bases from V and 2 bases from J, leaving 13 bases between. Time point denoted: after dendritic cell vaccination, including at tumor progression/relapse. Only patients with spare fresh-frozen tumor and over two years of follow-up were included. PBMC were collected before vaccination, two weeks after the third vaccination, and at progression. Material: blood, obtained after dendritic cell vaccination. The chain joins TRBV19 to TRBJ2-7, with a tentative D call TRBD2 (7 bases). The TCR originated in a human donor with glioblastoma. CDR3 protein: CASSLRGGTYEQYF. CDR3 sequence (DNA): TGTGCCAGTAGTCTGAGGGGGGGAACCTACGAGCAGTACTTC.